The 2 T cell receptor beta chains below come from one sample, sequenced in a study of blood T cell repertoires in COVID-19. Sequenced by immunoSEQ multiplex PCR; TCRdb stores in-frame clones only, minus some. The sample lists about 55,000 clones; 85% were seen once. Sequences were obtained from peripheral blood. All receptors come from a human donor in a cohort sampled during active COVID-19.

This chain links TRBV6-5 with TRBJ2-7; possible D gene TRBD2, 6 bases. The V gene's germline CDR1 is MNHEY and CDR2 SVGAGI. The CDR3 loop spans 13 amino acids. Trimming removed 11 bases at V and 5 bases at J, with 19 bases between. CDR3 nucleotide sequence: TGTGCCGCAGCCCGGCTAGCGACCCACGAGCAGTACTTC. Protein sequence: CAAARLATHEQYF.

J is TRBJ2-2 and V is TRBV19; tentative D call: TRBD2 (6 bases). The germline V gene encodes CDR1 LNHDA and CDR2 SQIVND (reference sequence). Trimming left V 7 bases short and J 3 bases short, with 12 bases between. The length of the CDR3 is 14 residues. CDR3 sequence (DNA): TGTGCCAGTATAGGGACTGCGCACACCGGGGAGCTGTTTTTT. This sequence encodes CASIGTAHTGELFF. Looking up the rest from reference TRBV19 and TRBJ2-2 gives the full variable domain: DGGITQSPKYLFRKEGQNVTLSCEQNLNHDAMYWYRQDPGQGLRLIYYSQIVNDFQKGDIAEGYSVSREKKESFPLTVTSAQKNPTAFYLCASIGTAHTGELFFGEGSRLTVL.